Listed below are T cell receptor beta chains from one sample, sequenced in a study of molecular identifiers for immune sequencing clone quantification. MiXCR, run by TCRdb on the PCR reads, gives a single entry per CDR3 protein. The top ten clones hold approximately 0.9% of a sample with some 650,000 distinct CDR3 sequences, 15% to 20% of them seen once. The sequenced sample consisted of naive CD8+ T cells from blood, with Jurkat cell RNA spiked in. Receptors originate from a human donor in good health. Some libraries in this study had Jurkat cell RNA spiked in. The CDR3 runs from the conserved cysteine through the conserved F or W. A D gene is named only where the DNA matches it firmly.

TRBD2 TRBJ2-2 TRBV27 CASSLSGGSVTGELFF
- TRBJ1-2 TRBV29-1 CSVDLGQTNYGYTF
TRBD1 TRBJ1-1 TRBV27 CASSFTGGTEAFF
- TRBJ2-6 TRBV27 CASSFLSSSSGANVLTF
TRBD2 TRBJ2-7 TRBV6-5 CASSNSGRPNPYEQYF
- TRBJ2-3 TRBV12-5 CASNKGLITDTLYF
- TRBJ1-5 TRBV19 CASSIDQGFGNQPQHF
- TRBJ1-3 TRBV7-9 CASRHLKAGLGNTIYF
- TRBJ2-2 TRBV5-1 CASKRSVSLNTGELFF
- TRBJ2-7 TRBV15 CATSRGSYEQYF
- TRBJ2-7 TRBV6-5 CASSRGSHEQYF
TRBD2 TRBJ2-2 TRBV12-3/TRBV12-4 CASSPLAGGPDGELFF
- TRBJ1-5 TRBV19 CASSIAGGYMSNQPQHF
TRBD1 TRBJ2-7 TRBV5-4 CASSLDGTAAYEQYF
- TRBJ1-1 TRBV12-3/TRBV12-4 CASSSSGVEAFF
- TRBJ2-7 TRBV4-2 CASSQGDWQTYEQYF
- TRBJ2-3 TRBV27 CASSLVGGRSTGTQYF
- TRBJ1-1 TRBV6-1 CASSMDPNTEAFF
- TRBJ2-7 TRBV27 CASGIGKGTPKF
- TRBJ2-1 TRBV3-1 CASSQSLVPGSYNEQFF
- TRBJ2-4 TRBV29-1 CSVAAEGDKNIQYF
- TRBJ2-1 TRBV7-3 CASSILLGNEQSF
TRBD2 TRBJ2-5 TRBV25-1 CASTAGGETQYF
- TRBJ2-3 TRBV30 CAWSAQTSTDTQYF
TRBD2 TRBJ2-2 TRBV24-1 CATRRLAGVWNTGELFF
TRBD1 TRBJ1-1 TRBV10-3 CAISESGQGSTEAFF
TRBD1 TRBJ2-7 TRBV12-5 CASGPTGIGGQYF
- TRBJ2-7 TRBV4-3 CASSQDFSIVSYEQYF
TRBD1 TRBJ1-5 TRBV28 CASSGRQGAGSQPQHF
- TRBJ2-7 TRBV25-1 CASSGRTVSYEQYF
- TRBJ2-7 TRBV27 CASSSGPEEYF
TRBD1 TRBJ2-7 TRBV9 CASSAGQGAYEQCF
TRBD1 TRBJ2-7 TRBV19 CASSIAYRGYEQYF
- TRBJ2-1 TRBV4-1 CASSQASQGPGRNEQFF
- TRBJ2-4 TRBV30 CAWSDGAKNIQHF
- TRBJ2-2 TRBV12-3/TRBV12-4 CASSLVTVAGELFF
- TRBJ2-2 TRBV12-5 CASGFSPGELFF
- TRBJ1-1 TRBV12-3/TRBV12-4 CACSLGGDTEAFF
TRBD2 TRBJ2-1 TRBV7-9 CASSLLAGAVNEQFF
TRBD1 TRBJ1-5 TRBV19 CASSPGTGTFPQHF
TRBD1 TRBJ1-1 TRBV6-4 CASSDRGHPTFF
TRBD1 TRBJ1-1 TRBV28 CASRTGGRMIEAFF
- TRBJ2-3 TRBV7-6 CASSLLVTDTQYF
- TRBJ1-6 TRBV5-5 CASSLAVTQNSPLHF
TRBD1 TRBJ2-7 TRBV7-9 CASSGGRGYEQYF
TRBD1 TRBJ1-4 TRBV29-1 CSVEAGGTGDEKLFF
- TRBJ1-2 TRBV24-1 CAPQEGDLLCGYTF
- TRBJ2-3 TRBV30 CARRPSSTDTQYF
- TRBJ2-5 TRBV2 CASSSQHGETQYF
TRBD1 TRBJ1-2 TRBV3-1 CASSHSGTGAYGYTF
TRBD1 TRBJ2-3 TRBV12-3/TRBV12-4 CASTPDVGTGHADTQYF